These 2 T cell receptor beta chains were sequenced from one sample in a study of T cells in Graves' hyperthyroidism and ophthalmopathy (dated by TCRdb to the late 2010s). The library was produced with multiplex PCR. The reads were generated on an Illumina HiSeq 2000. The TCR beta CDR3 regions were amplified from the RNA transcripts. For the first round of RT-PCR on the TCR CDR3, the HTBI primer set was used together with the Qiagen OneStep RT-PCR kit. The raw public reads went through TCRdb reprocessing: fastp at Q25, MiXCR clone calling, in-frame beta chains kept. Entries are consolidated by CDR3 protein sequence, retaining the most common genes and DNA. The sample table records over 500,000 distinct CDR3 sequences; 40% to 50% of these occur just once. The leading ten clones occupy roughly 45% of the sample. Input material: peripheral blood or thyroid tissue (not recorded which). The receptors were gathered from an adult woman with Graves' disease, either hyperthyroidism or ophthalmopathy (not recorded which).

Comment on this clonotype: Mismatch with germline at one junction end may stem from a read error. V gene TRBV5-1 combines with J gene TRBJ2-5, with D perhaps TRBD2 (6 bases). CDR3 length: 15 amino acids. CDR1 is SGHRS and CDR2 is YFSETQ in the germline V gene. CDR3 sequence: CASSSRERYQETQYF. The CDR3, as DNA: TGTGCCAGCAGCTCCCGGGAGAGATACCAAGAGACCCAGTACTTC.

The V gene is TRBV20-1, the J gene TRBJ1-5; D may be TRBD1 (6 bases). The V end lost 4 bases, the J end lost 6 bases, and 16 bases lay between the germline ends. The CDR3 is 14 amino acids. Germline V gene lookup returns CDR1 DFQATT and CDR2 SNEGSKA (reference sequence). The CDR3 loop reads CSAIPRQVGQPQHF. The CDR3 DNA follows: TGCAGTGCTATTCCACGACAGGTCGGTCAGCCCCAGCATTTT.